The 22 T cell receptor beta chains reported below all come from one sample, sequenced in a study of shared clonotypes between healthy human individuals. The repertoire was sequenced with immunoSEQ multiplex PCR; TCRdb's copy has only in-frame clones and lacks some. The sample comprises under 700,000 clones, roughly 95% of which are singletons, and approximately 0.12% rests with the top ten. Only CD45RO-negative cells positively selected for CCR7 counted as naive CD8 cells, so terminally differentiated effector memory CD45RA+ cells were excluded. The sequencing sample was made of naive CD8+ T cells sorted from blood. These receptor sequences come from a young woman in good health.

This clone came up once. The chain uses TRBV6-1 and TRBJ2-1, with D tentatively TRBD2 (5 bases). The CDR3 extends over 15 amino acids. V was trimmed by 3 bases and J by 0 bases, leaving 9 bases between them. CDR1 and CDR2 (germline): MNHNS, SASEGT. CDR3 nucleotides: TGTGCCAGCAGTGATGGAGACTACTCCTACAATGAGCAGTTCTTC. It encodes CASSDGDYSYNEQFF.

The chain uses TRBV4-1 and TRBJ2-7, with D perhaps TRBD2 (5 bases). The CDR3 covers 13 residues. V dropped 5 bases and J dropped 2 bases, with 10 bases sitting between them. Germline V gives CDR1 MGHRA, CDR2 YSYEKL. The CDR3 DNA is TGCGCCAGCAGCGACGGACTGGCCTACGAGCAGTACTTC. Its protein is CASSDGLAYEQYF.

The rearrangement links TRBV11-3 to TRBJ2-2; a weak D match, TRBD2 (5 bases). V shed 5 bases and J shed 1 base, with 14 bases lying between them. Germline CDR1 reads SGHNT; CDR2 reads YENEEA. The CDR3 loop spans 16 amino acids. The CDR3 spells CASSPYPAGNTGELFF. The CDR3 nucleotides are TGTGCCAGCAGCCCATATCCCGCGGGGAACACCGGGGAGCTGTTTTTT.

This clone was recorded once. The chain recombines TRBV9 with TRBJ2-3; the match to TRBD2 covers 12 bases. Germline V gene data show CDR1 as SGDLS and CDR2 as YYNGEE. The V gene end was trimmed by 3 bases and the J gene end by 4 bases; junction bases not matched to a gene: 3. The CDR3 consists of 15 residues. For the CDR3, the DNA is TGTGCCAGCAGCGAACTAGCGGGAGGCCCAGATACGCAGTATTTT. Translated, it gives CASSELAGGPDTQYF.

This clone came up once. V and J are TRBV7-2 and TRBJ2-7; tentatively, D is TRBD2 (6 bases). The CDR3 has 13 residues. Deletions cut 2 bases from V and 6 bases from J, with 11 bases between. CDR1 is SGHTA, CDR2 FQGNSA, per germline. The CDR3 DNA reads TGTGCCAGCAGCTTATTACTAGCCGGCGAGCAGTACTTC. Translated: CASSLLLAGEQYF.

This chain links TRBV27 with TRBJ2-3; the match to TRBD2 covers 11 bases. The CDR3 extends over 16 amino acids. Per the germline V gene, CDR1 is MNHEY and CDR2 is SMNVEV (reference sequence). J lost 5 bases, V lost 2 bases, and 6 bases had no gene match. Here the CDR3 DNA reads TGTGCCAGCAGTTTACTCTTAGCGGGAGGGCGAGATACGCAGTATTTT. Its protein is CASSLLLAGGRDTQYF.

The chain is built from TRBV7-9 and TRBJ2-7; D not certain. Germline lookup yields CDR1 SEHNR and CDR2 FQNEAQ (reference sequence). The germline V and J ends were trimmed by 1 base and 5 bases, with 6 bases remaining between them. The CDR3 sequence is 12 residues long. The CDR3 DNA reads as TGTGCCAGCAGCTTAGGACACGACGAGCAGTACTTC. Translation: CASSLGHDEQYF.

The V call is TRBV6-1, the J call TRBJ2-7, with 9 bases fitting TRBD2. This CDR3 has 15 amino acids. The germline gives CDR1 MNHNS, CDR2 SASEGT. Unmatched junction bases numbered 11, after V lost 4 bases and J lost 7 bases. The CDR3 here is CASSVKNGTSREQYF. The CDR3 DNA reads TGTGCCAGCAGTGTAAAAAATGGGACTAGCAGAGAGCAGTACTTC.

The chain links TRBV27 to TRBJ2-3; 7 nucleotides align to TRBD1. This CDR3 contains 17 residues. From germline, CDR1 is MNHEY and CDR2 SMNVEV (reference sequence). V lost 7 bases and J lost 2; bases outside the gene matches: 15. DNA for the CDR3: TGTGCCAGCAACTACAGGGGCCTCGTCCCATTCACAGATACGCAGTATTTT. It codes for CASNYRGLVPFTDTQYF.

The chain employs TRBV5-1 and TRBJ2-7; D is undetermined. The CDR3 totals 14 residues. The V gene's germline CDR1 is SGHRS and CDR2 YFSETQ. Trimming removed 0 bases from V and 2 bases from J, with 9 bases in between. The CDR3: CASSLAPPAYEQYF. The CDR3 DNA reads TGCGCCAGCAGCTTGGCCCCCCCCGCCTACGAGCAGTACTTC.

This rearrangement joins TRBV27 to TRBJ1-5; TRBD1 aligns across 8 bases. Losses at the gene ends were 6 bases for V and 2 bases for J; bases not matched to a gene: 6. Germline lookup yields CDR1 MNHEY and CDR2 SMNVEV (reference sequence). The CDR3 length is 15 residues. The CDR3 region is CASRAGQGGNQPQHF. CDR3 nucleotides: TGTGCCAGCAGAGCAGGACAGGGAGGCAATCAGCCCCAGCATTTT.

The gene calls are TRBV11-2 and TRBJ1-2; 9 nucleotides line up with TRBD1. Germline V gene data show CDR1 as SGHAT and CDR2 as FQNNGV. J gave up 4 bases and V 3 bases, and 9 bases lay outside the gene matches. The CDR3 sequence is 16 residues long. CDR3 in amino acids: CASSFGQGWGSYGYTF. CDR3 coding DNA: TGTGCCAGCAGCTTCGGACAGGGGTGGGGGAGCTATGGCTACACCTTC. Full variable domain (outside the CDR3, taken from reference TRBV11-2 and TRBJ1-2): EAGVAQSPRYKIIEKRQSVAFWCNPISGHATLYWYQQILGQGPKLLIQFQNNGVVDDSQLPKDRFSAERLKGVDSTLKIQPAKLEDSAVYLCASSFGQGWGSYGYTFGSGTRLTVV.

The chain recombines TRBV27 with TRBJ2-7; TRBD2 might be the D (5 bases). The CDR3 has 15 residues. Trimming shortened V by 6 bases and J by 0 bases, and 15 bases separated the two germline ends. Per germline, CDR1 MNHEY and CDR2 SMNVEV (reference sequence). The CDR3 DNA sequence: TGTGCCAGCAGCCGCGGGTTGGCGATCTCCTACGAGCAGTACTTC. The encoded protein is CASSRGLAISYEQYF.

This chain connects TRBV6-5 to TRBJ2-7; D may be TRBD1 or TRBD2 (5 bases each). The germline V and J ends were trimmed by 2 bases and 2 bases, with 10 bases remaining between them. The CDR3 loop spans 14 amino acids. Germline CDR1 and CDR2: MNHEY and SVGAGI. Here the CDR3 reads CASSYGGAAYEQYF. CDR3 nucleotides: TGTGCCAGCAGTTACGGGGGAGCCGCCTACGAGCAGTACTTC.

The chain carries TRBV27 and TRBJ1-5; the match to TRBD1 covers 7 bases. J gave up 1 base and V 8 bases, and 8 bases lay outside the gene matches. Germline loops: CDR1 MNHEY, CDR2 SMNVEV (reference sequence). The length of the CDR3 is 15 residues. The CDR3 region is CASARTGASNQPQHF. The CDR3 nucleotides are TGTGCCAGCGCCCGGACAGGAGCCAGCAATCAGCCCCAGCATTTT.

The genes are TRBV11-2 and TRBJ2-7; D gene uncertain. The CDR3 covers 12 residues. Between the trimmed V and J ends, which lost 5 bases and 12 bases, there was a span of 17 bases. The germline CDR1 and CDR2 sequences are SGHAT and FQNNGV. The CDR3 region has the DNA TGTGCCAGCAGCCTCGGTAGTCGAGGCCCGTACTTC. Translated: CASSLGSRGPYF.

The chain uses TRBV7-9 and TRBJ2-2; TRBD2 matches 8 bases. Germline lookup yields CDR1 SEHNR and CDR2 FQNEAQ (reference sequence). The CDR3 is made up of 16 amino acids. With 8 bases clipped from V and 5 bases from J, the junction kept 13 bases outside the gene matches. CDR3 sequence: CASLGQAGVETGELFF. CDR3 bases: TGTGCCAGCCTGGGACAAGCGGGAGTTGAAACCGGGGAGCTGTTTTTT.

The chain employs TRBV29-1 and TRBJ2-2; TRBD1 aligns across 8 bases. The CDR3 is 14 residues long. Germline-derived CDR1 and CDR2 are SQVTM and ANQGSEA. V lost 3 bases to trimming and J lost 6 bases; unmatched junction nucleotides: 6. The CDR3 spells CSVETGQGPGELFF. The DNA for the CDR3 is TGCAGCGTTGAGACTGGACAGGGACCCGGGGAGCTGTTTTTT.

This rearrangement joins TRBV7-2 to TRBJ1-5; D is unclear. CDR3 size: 15 residues. V lost 2 bases and J 3 bases, leaving 11 bases between the germline ends. Germline V lookup: CDR1 SGHTA, CDR2 FQGNSA. CDR3 in amino acids: CASSLLAGYNQPQHF. CDR3 DNA: TGTGCCAGCAGCTTACTTGCGGGTTACAATCAGCCCCAGCATTTT.

This clone was seen once. V usage is TRBV7-9 and J usage is TRBJ2-1; D is uncertain. The CDR3 has 10 amino acids. The germline V gene encodes CDR1 SEHNR and CDR2 FQNEAQ (reference sequence). The V and J ends lost 3 bases and 10 bases respectively, with 4 bases between them. CDR3: CASSFGEQFF. Written as DNA, the CDR3 is TGTGCCAGCAGCTTCGGGGAGCAGTTCTTC.

The chain recombines TRBV5-1 with TRBJ1-5; D gene ambiguous. Trimming pared 4 bases from V and 3 bases from J, leaving 14 bases between. Germline V lookup: CDR1 SGHRS, CDR2 YFSETQ. The length of the CDR3 is 15 residues. The CDR3 is CASSPSPGYNQPQHF. The CDR3 DNA sequence: TGCGCCAGCAGCCCTTCTCCAGGTTACAATCAGCCCCAGCATTTT.

The chain links TRBV11-2 to TRBJ1-1, with a weak D call TRBD1 (6 bases). This CDR3 is built from 11 residues. V gave up 3 bases and J gave up 7 bases, with 6 bases separating them. Per the germline V gene, CDR1 is SGHAT and CDR2 is FQNNGV. The CDR3 region is CASSLTGEAFF. CDR3 DNA: TGTGCCAGCAGCTTGACAGGTGAAGCTTTCTTT.